This TCR beta chain was observed in a study of blood T cell repertoires in COVID-19. About the study: Samples taken during acute and convalescent COVID-19 were collected in the United States, Italy and Spain. T cells, B-cell-depleted T cells, or PBMCs supplied cDNA or gDNA.

This CDR3 has 19 amino acids. The V and J ends lost 4 bases and 0 bases, in that order; junction bases with no gene match: 10. Germline CDR1 and CDR2: MGHRA and YSYEKL. Per the original methods: Researchers report that nucleated cell counts were estimated from reference gene primer amplification. The method was immunoSEQ multiplex PCR; TCRdb's version includes in-frame clones alone and lacks a portion of them. V and J calls and clone size follow that table, whereas D and trimming were derived from the DNA. The sample holds 150,000 to 190,000 clones; 80% to 90% are singletons and the top ten take about 7.3%. Participants had their cohort set by participant-reported clinical history.

This TCR came from a man aged 50 to 59 who had recovered from COVID-19. Specimen: PBMCs or T cells enriched from blood (not recorded which). This rearrangement joins TRBV4-1 to TRBJ2-5, with 14 bases lining up with TRBD2. CDR3 sequence reads: CASSPLGWGLAGDQETQYF. The CDR3 DNA sequence: TGCGCCAGCAGCCCCCTGGGGTGGGGACTAGCGGGGGACCAAGAGACCCAGTACTTC.